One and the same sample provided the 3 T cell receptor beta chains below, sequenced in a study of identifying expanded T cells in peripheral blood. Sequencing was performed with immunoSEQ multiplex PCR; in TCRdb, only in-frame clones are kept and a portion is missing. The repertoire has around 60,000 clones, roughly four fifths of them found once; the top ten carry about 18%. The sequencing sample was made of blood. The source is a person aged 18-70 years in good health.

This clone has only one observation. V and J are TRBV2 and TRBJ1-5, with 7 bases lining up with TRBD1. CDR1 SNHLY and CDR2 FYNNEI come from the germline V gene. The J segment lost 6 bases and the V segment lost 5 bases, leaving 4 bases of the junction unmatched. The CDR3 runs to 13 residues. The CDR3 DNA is TGTGCCAGCAGTCAGGGGGAGGGTCAGCCCCAGCATTTT. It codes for CASSQGEGQPQHF.

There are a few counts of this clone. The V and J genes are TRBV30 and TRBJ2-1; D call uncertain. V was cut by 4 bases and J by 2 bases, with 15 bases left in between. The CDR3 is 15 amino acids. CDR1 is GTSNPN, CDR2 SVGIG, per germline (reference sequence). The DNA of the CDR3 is TGTGCCTGGAAAAGGGTTGGTGGGGCCTACAATGAGCAGTTCTTC. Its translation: CAWKRVGGAYNEQFF. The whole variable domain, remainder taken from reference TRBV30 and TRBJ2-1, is SQTIHQWPATLVQPVGSPLSLECTVEGTSNPNLYWYRQAAGRGLQLLFYSVGIGQISSEVPQNLSASRPQDRQFILSSKKLLLSDSGFYLCAWKRVGGAYNEQFFGPGTRLTVL.

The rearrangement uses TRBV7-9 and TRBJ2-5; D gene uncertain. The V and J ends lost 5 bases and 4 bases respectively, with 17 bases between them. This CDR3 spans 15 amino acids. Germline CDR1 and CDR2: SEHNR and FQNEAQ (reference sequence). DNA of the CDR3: TGTGCCAGCAGCCAGGCAGGAAGCCTCGGAGAGACCCAGTACTTC. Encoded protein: CASSQAGSLGETQYF. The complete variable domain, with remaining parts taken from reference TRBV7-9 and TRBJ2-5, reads DTGVSQNPRHKITKRGQNVTFRCDPISEHNRLYWYRQTLGQGPEFLTYFQNEAQLEKSRLLSDRFSAERPKGSFSTLEIQRTEQGDSAMYLCASSQAGSLGETQYFGPGTRLLVL.